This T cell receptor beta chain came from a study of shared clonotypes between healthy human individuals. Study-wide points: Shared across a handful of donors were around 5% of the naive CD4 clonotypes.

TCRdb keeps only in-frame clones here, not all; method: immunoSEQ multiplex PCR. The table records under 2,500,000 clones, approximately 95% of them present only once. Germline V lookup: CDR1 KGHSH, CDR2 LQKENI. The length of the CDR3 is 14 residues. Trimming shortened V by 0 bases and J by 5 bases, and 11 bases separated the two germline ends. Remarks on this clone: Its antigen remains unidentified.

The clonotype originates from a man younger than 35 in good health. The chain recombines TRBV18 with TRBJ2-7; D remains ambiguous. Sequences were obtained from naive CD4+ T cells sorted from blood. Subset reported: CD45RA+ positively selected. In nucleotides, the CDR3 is TGTGCCAGCTCACCACCGCACACACCCGACGAGCAGTACTTC. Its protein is CASSPPHTPDEQYF.